The text below deals with one T cell receptor beta chain. The antigen this receptor binds is unknown. Base qualities are not at hand, and no much larger clone is one base apart. Per the publication, the treatment or condition label means: live attenuated yellow fever vaccine strain. A standard Ficoll-Paque protocol was used to isolate PBMCs from peripheral blood. CD4 and CD8 T-cell fractions were isolated with Dynabeads CD4 and CD8 positive selection kits. TriZol was used to extract RNA from bulk PBMCs, CD4 and CD8 fractions, and dextramer-positive and dextramer-negative fractions. The instrument was an Illumina NovaSeq 6000. Synthesis of TCR cDNA relied on 5'RACE template switching, a step that introduced a universal primer site along with unique molecular identifiers. Priming of cDNA synthesis was performed from both the TCR alpha and TCR beta constant segments. Libraries were amplified in two PCR steps, with sample barcodes and sequencing adapters added in the second step. Sequencing of libraries was performed on Illumina HiSeq 2500 (2x100 bp) or NovaSeq (2x150 bp). As for the authors' bioinformatics: MIGEC was used to demultiplex reads and collapse the reads into UMI consensus sequences, and MiXCR was used for V(D)J alignment. Vaccine-responding clonotypes were defined with edgeR using replicate PBMC samples, requiring FDR below 0.01 and a log2 fold change above 5 up to day 15. CD4 or CD8 identity was assigned to each bulk clonotype according to whether the clonotype was present at higher abundance in the sequenced CD4 repertoire or the sequenced CD8 repertoire. The public sequencing data were trimmed at Q25 with fastp and processed into clonotypes with MiXCR by TCRdb, which kept only in-frame beta chains. Rows matching on CDR3 protein sequence are summarized as one entry with the most common DNA and genes. The V and J calls come from TCRdb's annotation, not from the publication. For this sample the table gives about 320,000 distinct CDR3 sequences, of which around 10% were detected only once. About 3% of the sample belongs to the ten largest clones.

This sample stems from a study of T cells after yellow fever vaccination (dated by TCRdb to about 2019). Turning to the overall study: The SMART-Seq v4 Ultra Low Input RNA kit was used to prepare libraries from fractions with low cell numbers. Bulk PBMC replicates and cell subsets were isolated from blood drawn at multiple timepoints before and after both primary and secondary immunization. Two healthy male donors made up the cohort, one aged 18 to 29 years and the other aged 30 to 40 years. Bulk TCR alpha and beta repertoires were sequenced longitudinally to track T-cell clones before and after primary and booster YFV17D yellow fever vaccination.

Here is what the overall study found, with its caveats: Most clones expanded after primary vaccination were re-detected after the booster (96% of CD4 and more than 70% of CD8), suggesting broad memory maintenance. A small fraction of clonotypes showed up in both the CD4 and CD8 compartments, probably as a result of convergent recombination. The secondary T-cell response was weaker than the primary response but faster, peaking on day 5 instead of day 15. Computational filtering was required because FACS-sorted repertoires could contain abundant contaminating clonotypes from the bulk population. The study included only two donors, which limits how far the findings can be generalized.

Relative to germline, V is missing 4 bases and J is missing 8 bases, with 13 bases of the junction outside any gene match. CDR1 LNHDA and CDR2 SQIVND are derived from the germline V gene (reference sequence). Including cysteine and phenylalanine, the CDR3 has 16 amino acids. Of the read, only the CDR3 DNA is kept; its 48 bases are in frame from base 1. Sequenced material: CD4+ T cells sorted from PBMCs, taken 45 days after the yellow fever booster vaccination. Recombination connected TRBV19 to TRBJ1-2, and 10 junction bases match TRBD1. The sequence derives from a young man who received the YFV17D yellow fever vaccine. The DNA sequence follows: TGTGCCAGTAGTACCCCCTCGACAGGGGGCTTTTTAGGCTACACCTTC. It codes for CASSTPSTGGFLGYTF.